The 28 T cell receptor beta chains below come from one sample, sequenced in a study of blood T cell repertoires in COVID-19. The protocol was immunoSEQ multiplex PCR, while the TCRdb copy is restricted to in-frame clones and leaves out a portion. The sample includes roughly 240,000 clones, 80% to 90% of them seen just once. Sequencing was carried out using PBMCs or T cells enriched from blood (not recorded which). The receptors derive from a woman in her thirties or forties who had been exposed to COVID-19.

A single count supports this clone. The gene calls are TRBV4-3 and TRBJ2-2; 10 nucleotides align to TRBD2. The CDR3 sequence is 15 residues long. Trimming took 5 bases from V and 4 from J; bases not matched to a gene: 4. Germline-derived CDR1 and CDR2 are LGHNA and YSLEER. Here the CDR3 reads CASSVGLALTGELFF. The CDR3 DNA reads TGCGCCAGCAGCGTGGGACTAGCGCTCACCGGGGAGCTGTTTTTT.

This clone was picked up a small number of times. The chain couples TRBV6-1 to TRBJ2-5, with D tentatively TRBD2 (5 bases). Trimming shortened V by 0 bases and J by 1 base, and 9 bases separated the two germline ends. The CDR3 length is 15 residues. The V gene's germline CDR1 is MNHNS and CDR2 SASEGT. The CDR3 DNA follows: TGTGCCAGCAGTGAAGCTCCGCTAGCCCAAGAGACCCAGTACTTC. As protein: CASSEAPLAQETQYF.

The table lists this clone with many counts. The chain combines TRBV5-4 with TRBJ1-1; 8 nucleotides agree with TRBD1. Looked up from germline, CDR1 is SGHNT and CDR2 is YYREEE (reference sequence). The CDR3 contains 16 residues. V lost 5 bases to trimming and J lost 3 bases; unmatched junction nucleotides: 12. CDR3 DNA: TGTGCCAGCAGTCCGGGACAGGCGACCCGGTACACTGAAGCTTTCTTT. This gives the protein CASSPGQATRYTEAFF.

This sequence joins TRBV7-6 and TRBJ1-2, with TRBD1 identical over 9 bases. The CDR3 consists of 15 residues. The germline CDR1 and CDR2 sequences are SGHVS and FNYEAQ. J lost 5 bases, V lost 3 bases, and 7 bases had no gene match. This CDR3 is CASSFSQGAGYGYTF. DNA for the CDR3: TGTGCCAGCAGCTTCTCACAGGGGGCGGGATATGGCTACACCTTC.

V usage is TRBV6-1 and J usage is TRBJ1-3; D not resolved. V was pared by 1 base and J by 6 bases, with 10 bases between. Per germline, CDR1 MNHNS and CDR2 SASEGT. The CDR3 runs to 14 residues. CDR3: CASSEGSVLNTIYF. The DNA for the CDR3 is TGTGCCAGCAGTGAAGGCTCAGTATTAAACACCATATATTTT.

J is TRBJ1-5 and V is TRBV5-6, with D possibly matching TRBD1 (5 bases). There are 16 residues in the CDR3. The V end was cut by 1 base, the J end by 3 bases, with 14 bases between. In germline, CDR1 is SGHDT, CDR2 YYEEEE. This chain's CDR3 is CASSLWGGGLNQPQHF. CDR3 nucleotide sequence: TGTGCCAGCAGCTTGTGGGGCGGGGGACTCAATCAGCCCCAGCATTTT.

V and J are TRBV28 and TRBJ1-5, with TRBD1 as a possible D gene (5 bases). From germline, CDR1 is MDHEN and CDR2 SYDVKM. The CDR3 is made up of 17 amino acids. Trimming pared 4 bases from V and 2 bases from J, leaving 18 bases between. In nucleotides, the CDR3 is TGTGCCAGCAGTTCAATTTCAGGGTATGGGGGCAATCAGCCCCAGCATTTT. Its translation is CASSSISGYGGNQPQHF.

The rearrangement joins TRBV4-1 to TRBJ1-2, with D uncertain. The CDR3 is 12 residues long. V shed 3 bases and J shed 3 bases, with 5 bases lying between them. CDR1 is MGHRA and CDR2 is YSYEKL in the germline V gene. The CDR3 DNA is TGCGCCAGCAGCCAGTCAGACTATGGCTACACCTTC. It yields the protein CASSQSDYGYTF.

This clone was seen once. The V call is TRBV6-5, the J call TRBJ2-7, with 10 positions matching TRBD2. V gave up 7 bases and J gave up 4 bases; unmatched junction bases: 10. CDR1 and CDR2 (germline): MNHEY, SVGAGI. The CDR3 runs to 15 residues. CDR3 DNA: TGTGCCAGCAACTCCCTTAGCGGGGGGTTTTACGAGCAGTACTTC. Protein product: CASNSLSGGFYEQYF.

V gene TRBV2 combines with J gene TRBJ1-5; D unresolved. V lost 4 bases and J 8 bases, leaving 9 bases between the germline ends. The CDR3 covers 12 residues. CDR1 is SNHLY, CDR2 FYNNEI, per germline. The CDR3 nucleotides are TGTGCCAGCAGTGGGGCGATCGAGCCCCAGCATTTT. Translation: CASSGAIEPQHF.

This chain uses TRBV5-1 with TRBJ1-2, with 7 bases that match TRBD1. The germline V gene encodes CDR1 SGHRS and CDR2 YFSETQ. V lost 0 bases, J lost 2 bases, and 7 bases stayed unmatched. The CDR3 covers 16 residues. This chain's CDR3 is CASSLASQGENYGYTF. The CDR3 bases are TGCGCCAGCAGCTTGGCATCCCAGGGGGAAAACTATGGCTACACCTTC.

The genes are TRBV3-1 (or the pseudogene TRBV3-2) and TRBJ1-2; 7 nucleotides line up with TRBD1. The germline CDR1 and CDR2 sequences are LGHDT and YNNKEL (reference sequence). Trimming cost V 1 base and J 2 bases; bases outside gene matches: 4. The CDR3 extends over 15 amino acids. The CDR3 sequence: CASSQGSGGNYGYTF. CDR3 nucleotides: TGTGCCAGCAGCCAAGGGTCAGGGGGGAACTATGGCTACACCTTC.

CDR3 region: CASSPTTRTGEGYTF. CDR3 coding DNA: TGTGCCAGCAGCCCAACCACCCGGACAGGTGAAGGCTACACCTTC. The V gene is TRBV7-8, the J gene TRBJ1-2; 7 nucleotides align to TRBD1. CDR3 length: 15 residues. Losses at the gene ends were 5 bases for V and 8 bases for J; bases not matched to a gene: 14. Germline CDR1 reads SGHVS; CDR2 reads FQNEAQ. Full variable domain (remainder filled in from reference TRBV7-8 and TRBJ1-2): GAGVSQSPRYKVAKRGQDVALRCDPISGHVSLFWYQQALGQGPEFLTYFQNEAQLDKSGLPSDRFFAERPEGSVSTLKIQRTQQEDSAVYLCASSPTTRTGEGYTFGSGTRLTVV.

The chain uses TRBV25-1 and TRBJ2-2; D perhaps matches TRBD1 (6 bases). The CDR3 has 13 amino acids. Germline values: CDR1 MGHDK, CDR2 SYGVNS. Trimming shortened V by 7 bases and J by 6 bases, and 12 bases separated the two germline ends. The CDR3 reads CASTSQGPGELFF. DNA of the CDR3: TGTGCCAGCACTTCTCAGGGGCCCGGGGAGCTGTTTTTT. The full variable domain, in which reference TRBV25-1 and TRBJ2-2 provide the parts outside the CDR3, is EADIYQTPRYLVIGTGKKITLECSQTMGHDKMYWYQQDPGMELHLIHYSYGVNSTEKGDLSSESTVSRIRTEHFPLTLESARPSHTSQYLCASTSQGPGELFFGEGSRLTVL.

This clone was seen a single time. The rearrangement links TRBV16 to TRBJ1-2; 9 bases are a match to TRBD1. Trimming took 0 bases from V and 8 from J; bases not matched to a gene: 4. In germline, CDR1 is KGHSY, CDR2 FQNENV. This CDR3 is built from 14 residues. The DNA of the CDR3 is TGTGCCAGCAGCCAATCGTCCACAGGGGGCGGCTACACCTTC. Translating gives CASSQSSTGGGYTF.

The chain joins TRBV4-1 to TRBJ1-4; D remains ambiguous. The CDR3 is 14 amino acids. The germline V and J ends were trimmed by 9 bases and 7 bases, with 18 bases remaining between them. In germline, CDR1 is MGHRA, CDR2 YSYEKL. The CDR3 DNA reads as TGCGCCAGTGAGAAAGCCCTTCGGAGTGAAAAACTGTTTTTT. Protein product: CASEKALRSEKLFF.

This rearrangement joins TRBV28 to TRBJ1-1; tentative D call: TRBD1 (5 bases). Germline CDR1 MDHEN, CDR2 SYDVKM. V lost 4 bases and J 0 bases, leaving 15 bases between the germline ends. The CDR3 has 16 amino acids. CDR3 DNA: TGTGCCAGCAGTTCCGGTTGGGGCAGACTGAACACTGAAGCTTTCTTT. This codes for CASSSGWGRLNTEAFF.

V and J are TRBV18 and TRBJ2-3, with a weak D call TRBD1 (6 bases). The V gene's germline CDR1 is KGHSH and CDR2 LQKENI. Trimming shortened V by 2 bases and J by 6 bases, and 12 bases separated the two germline ends. This CDR3 contains 14 residues. The CDR3 bases are TGTGCCAGCTCACCAGTATCAGGGGAGGATACGCAGTATTTT. Translation gives CASSPVSGEDTQYF. Variable domain in full (rest from reference TRBV18 and TRBJ2-3): NAGVMQNPRHLVRRRGQEARLRCSPMKGHSHVYWYRQLPEEGLKFMVYLQKENIIDESGMPKERFSAEFPKEGPSILRIQQVVRGDSAAYFCASSPVSGEDTQYFGPGTRLTVL.

The genes are TRBV9 and TRBJ1-2; unclear D gene. Germline values: CDR1 SGDLS, CDR2 YYNGEE. CDR3 length: 18 residues. Between the trimmed V and J ends, which lost 0 bases and 5 bases, there was a span of 23 bases. CDR3 loop: CASSVASDKANGGYGYTF. CDR3 DNA sequence: TGTGCCAGCAGCGTAGCAAGCGACAAGGCCAATGGAGGTTATGGCTACACCTTC. The whole variable domain, filled in from reference TRBV9 and TRBJ1-2, reads DSGVTQTPKHLITATGQRVTLRCSPRSGDLSVYWYQQSLDQGLQFLIQYYNGEERAKGNILERFSAQQFPDLHSELNLSSLELGDSALYFCASSVASDKANGGYGYTFGSGTRLTVV.

The chain employs TRBV23-1 and TRBJ1-2; possibly TRBD1 for D (6 bases). TRBV23-1 is assigned to the ORF class and has an uncertain function. The V gene lost 1 base and the J gene lost 2 bases, with 14 bases spanning the gap. This CDR3 comprises 16 residues. DNA of the CDR3: TGCGCCAGCAGTCAATTCGGCAGGGGTCCCAACTATGGCTACACCTTC. Residues: CASSQFGRGPNYGYTF.

J is TRBJ1-2 and V is TRBV18; D is ambiguous. V dropped 3 bases and J dropped 3 bases, with 14 bases sitting between them. Germline assignment: CDR1 KGHSH and CDR2 LQKENI. The CDR3 has 15 residues. The CDR3 spells CASSPSEAQDYGYTF. CDR3 DNA sequence: TGTGCCAGCTCACCCTCGGAGGCGCAGGACTATGGCTACACCTTC.

V and J are TRBV3-1 (or the pseudogene TRBV3-2) and TRBJ2-3, with D maybe TRBD1 (6 bases). V was trimmed by 3 bases and J by 2 bases, leaving 21 bases between them. The CDR3 is 18 residues long. Germline values: CDR1 LGHDT, CDR2 YNNKEL (reference sequence). The CDR3 loop is CASSHIMPTGCITDTQYF. The CDR3 DNA follows: TGTGCCAGCAGCCACATAATGCCGACAGGTTGTATCACAGATACGCAGTATTTT.

This clone was counted a single time. The J gene is TRBJ2-3, the V gene TRBV2; no clear D. Germline V gene lookup returns CDR1 SNHLY and CDR2 FYNNEI. This CDR3 is built from 12 residues. Trimming shortened V by 6 bases and J by 4 bases, and 8 bases separated the two germline ends. CDR3 protein: CASRDISDTQYF. The DNA for the CDR3 is TGTGCCAGCAGAGACATTTCAGATACGCAGTATTTT.

The genes are TRBV19 and TRBJ1-5; possible D gene TRBD1, 5 bases. CDR1 is LNHDA, CDR2 SQIVND, per germline (reference sequence). V shed 2 bases and J shed 1 base, with 12 bases lying between them. This CDR3 has 16 amino acids. CDR3 nucleotide sequence: TGTGCCAGTAGTATAATAAGGGGCGCGAGCAATCAGCCCCAGCATTTT. Translating it yields CASSIIRGASNQPQHF.

V is TRBV7-2 and J is TRBJ1-1, with 9 bases matching TRBD1. Germline CDR1 reads SGHTA; CDR2 reads FQGNSA. The CDR3 runs to 14 residues. J was trimmed by 1 base and V by 4 bases; bases with no gene match: 1. The CDR3 is CASSWDRANTEAFF. CDR3 sequence (DNA): TGTGCCAGCAGCTGGGACAGGGCGAACACTGAAGCTTTCTTT.

The chain combines TRBV2 with TRBJ2-1; TRBD1 might be the D (5 bases). The CDR3 totals 15 residues. Germline values: CDR1 SNHLY, CDR2 FYNNEI. V gave up 3 bases and J gave up 2 bases, with 11 bases separating them. Here the CDR3 DNA reads TGTGCCAGCAGTGATGAGTGGGGCACCTACAATGAGCAGTTCTTC. Encoded protein: CASSDEWGTYNEQFF. The entire variable domain, with the rest obtained from reference TRBV2 and TRBJ2-1, is as follows: EPEVTQTPSHQVTQMGQEVILRCVPISNHLYFYWYRQILGQKVEFLVSFYNNEISEKSEIFDDQFSVERPDGSNFTLKIRSTKLEDSAMYFCASSDEWGTYNEQFFGPGTRLTVL.

CDR3 region: CASSVSRDRANYGYTF. Written as DNA, the CDR3 is TGTGCCAGCAGCGTAAGCCGGGACAGGGCTAACTATGGCTACACCTTC. The chain links TRBV5-4 to TRBJ1-2; 9 bases align to TRBD1. The germline V gene encodes CDR1 SGHNT and CDR2 YYREEE (reference sequence). V trimming: 4 bases; J trimming: 0 bases; junction bases outside the gene matches: 7. CDR3 size: 16 residues.

This sequence joins TRBV2 and TRBJ1-6; D not certain. The germline V gene encodes CDR1 SNHLY and CDR2 FYNNEI. Trimming left V 4 bases short and J 5 bases short, with 6 bases between. This CDR3 is built from 13 residues. The CDR3 DNA reads as TGTGCCAGCAGTGCGGGGAATAATTCACCCCTCCACTTT. This translates into CASSAGNNSPLHF. Complete variable domain (other parts from reference TRBV2 and TRBJ1-6): EPEVTQTPSHQVTQMGQEVILRCVPISNHLYFYWYRQILGQKVEFLVSFYNNEISEKSEIFDDQFSVERPDGSNFTLKIRSTKLEDSAMYFCASSAGNNSPLHFGNGTRLTVT.